This T cell receptor (beta chain) derives from a study of Graves' ophthalmopathy and Graves' hyperthyroidism. Other autoimmune diseases, uncontrolled infections, pregnancy and lactation each led to patient exclusion. V was pared by 7 bases and J by 3 bases, with 10 bases between. Germline CDR1 is SQVTM and CDR2 is ANQGSEA. The CDR3 spans 11 residues. This clonotype was seen many times. Its antigen remains unidentified. Whole-study findings and limits: In blood, most expanded thyroid clonotypes above 0.001 frequency were also detected. Ophthalmopathy progression was predicted with around 71% sensitivity and about 72% specificity. Using a 13-signature model, the authors split ophthalmopathy from stable hyperthyroidism, with roughly 90% sensitivity and about 80% specificity.

RNA transcripts served as template for amplifying TCR beta CDR3 sequences. First-round RT-PCR employed HTBI primers, with a second-round multiplex PCR after it. TCRdb re-analysed the multiplex PCR reads in MiXCR, keeping a single row per CDR3 protein. The sample includes 500,000 to 700,000 distinct CDR3 sequences, around a fifth of them seen just once. The origin of this receptor is a young woman with stable Graves' hyperthyroidism. Some clones in this sample may be carry-over from other donors' samples. V and J are TRBV29-1 and TRBJ2-7; D uncertain. Material for sequencing was peripheral blood. CDR3: CSGRHNYEQYF. The CDR3 DNA sequence: TGCAGCGGCCGACACAACTACGAGCAGTACTTC.